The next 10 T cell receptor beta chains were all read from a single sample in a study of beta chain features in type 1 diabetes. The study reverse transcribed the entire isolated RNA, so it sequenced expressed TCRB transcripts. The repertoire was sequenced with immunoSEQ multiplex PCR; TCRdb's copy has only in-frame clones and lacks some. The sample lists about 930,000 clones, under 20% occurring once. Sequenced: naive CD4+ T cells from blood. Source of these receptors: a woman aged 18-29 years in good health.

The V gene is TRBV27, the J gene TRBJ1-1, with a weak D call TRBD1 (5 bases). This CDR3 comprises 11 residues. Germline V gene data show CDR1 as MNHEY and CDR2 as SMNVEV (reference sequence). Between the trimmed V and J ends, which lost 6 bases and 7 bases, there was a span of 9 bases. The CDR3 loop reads CASSRDSEAFF. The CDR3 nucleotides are TGTGCCAGCAGCCGTGACAGTGAAGCTTTCTTT.

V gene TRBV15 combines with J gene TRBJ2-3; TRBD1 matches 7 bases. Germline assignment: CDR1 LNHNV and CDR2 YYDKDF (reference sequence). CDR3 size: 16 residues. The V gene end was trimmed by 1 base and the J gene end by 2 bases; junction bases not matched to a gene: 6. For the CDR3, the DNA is TGTGCCACCAGCAGAGGGGCCAGGGGGACCACAGATACGCAGTATTTT. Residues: CATSRGARGTTDTQYF.

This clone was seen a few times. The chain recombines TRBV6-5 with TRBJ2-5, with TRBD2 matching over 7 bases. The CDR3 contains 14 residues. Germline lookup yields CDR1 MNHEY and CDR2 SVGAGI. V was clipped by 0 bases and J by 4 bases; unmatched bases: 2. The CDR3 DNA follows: TGTGCCAGCAGTTACTCGGCGGGAGCAGAGACCCAGTACTTC. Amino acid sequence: CASSYSAGAETQYF.

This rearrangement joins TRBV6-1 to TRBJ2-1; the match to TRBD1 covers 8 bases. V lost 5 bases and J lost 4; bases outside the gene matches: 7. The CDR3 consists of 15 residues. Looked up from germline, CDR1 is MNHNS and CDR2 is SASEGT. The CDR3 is CASSLGQGLYNEQFF. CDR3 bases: TGTGCCAGCAGTCTAGGACAGGGACTGTACAATGAGCAGTTCTTC.

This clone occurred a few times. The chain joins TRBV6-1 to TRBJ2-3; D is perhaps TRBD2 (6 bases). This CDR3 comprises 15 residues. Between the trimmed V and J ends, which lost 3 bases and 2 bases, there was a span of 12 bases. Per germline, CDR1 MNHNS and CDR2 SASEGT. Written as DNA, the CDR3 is TGTGCCAGCAGTGATCCCGCGGGGTCCACAGATACGCAGTATTTT. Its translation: CASSDPAGSTDTQYF.

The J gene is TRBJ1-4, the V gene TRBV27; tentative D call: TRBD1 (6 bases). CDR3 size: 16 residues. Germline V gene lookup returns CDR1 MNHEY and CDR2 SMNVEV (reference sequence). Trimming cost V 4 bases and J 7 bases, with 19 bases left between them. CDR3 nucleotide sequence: TGTGCCAGCAGTTCGTACCCGTCAGGGGTGGGTGAAAAACTGTTTTTT. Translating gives CASSSYPSGVGEKLFF.

The CDR3: CATSVLAGELFF. The CDR3 DNA follows: TGTGCCACCAGTGTACTGGCCGGGGAGCTGTTTTTT. The chain recombines TRBV15 with TRBJ2-2; D is uncertain. This CDR3 spans 12 amino acids. Germline CDR1 and CDR2: LNHNV and YYDKDF (reference sequence). V was shortened by 6 bases and J by 6 bases, with 8 bases between the two germline ends.

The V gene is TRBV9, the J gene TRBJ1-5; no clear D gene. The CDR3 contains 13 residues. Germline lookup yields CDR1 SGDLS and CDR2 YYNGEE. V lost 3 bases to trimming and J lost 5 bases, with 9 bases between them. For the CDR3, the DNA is TGTGCCAGCAGCGCAACCTTGGATCAGCCCCAGCATTTT. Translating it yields CASSATLDQPQHF.

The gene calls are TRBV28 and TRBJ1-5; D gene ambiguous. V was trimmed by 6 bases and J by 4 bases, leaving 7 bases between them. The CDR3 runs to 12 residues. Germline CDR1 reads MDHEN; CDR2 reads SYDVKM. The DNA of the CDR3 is TGTGCCAGCAGGATGCAGAATCAGCCCCAGCATTTT. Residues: CASRMQNQPQHF.

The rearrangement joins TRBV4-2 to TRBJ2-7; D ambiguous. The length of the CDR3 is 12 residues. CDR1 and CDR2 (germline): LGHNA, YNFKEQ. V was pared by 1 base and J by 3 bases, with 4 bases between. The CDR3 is CASSQGGYEQYF. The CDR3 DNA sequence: TGTGCCAGCAGCCAAGGTGGCTACGAGCAGTACTTC.